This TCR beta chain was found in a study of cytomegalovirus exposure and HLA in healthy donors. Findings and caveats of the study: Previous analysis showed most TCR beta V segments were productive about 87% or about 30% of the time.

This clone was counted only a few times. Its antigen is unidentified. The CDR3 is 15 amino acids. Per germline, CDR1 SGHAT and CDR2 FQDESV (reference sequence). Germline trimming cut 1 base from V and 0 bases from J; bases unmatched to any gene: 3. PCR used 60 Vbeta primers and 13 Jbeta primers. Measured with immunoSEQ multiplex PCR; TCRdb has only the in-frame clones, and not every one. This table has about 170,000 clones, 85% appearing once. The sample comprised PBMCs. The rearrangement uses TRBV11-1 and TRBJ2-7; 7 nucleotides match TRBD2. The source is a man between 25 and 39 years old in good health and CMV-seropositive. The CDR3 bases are TGTGCCAGCAGCTTAGGTACTAGCGTCTCCTACGAGCAGTACTTC. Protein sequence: CASSLGTSVSYEQYF. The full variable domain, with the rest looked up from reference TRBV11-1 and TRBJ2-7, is EAEVAQSPRYKITEKSQAVAFWCDPISGHATLYWYRQILGQGPELLVQFQDESVVDDSQLPKDRFSAERLKGVDSTLKIQPAELGDSAMYLCASSLGTSVSYEQYFGPGTRLTVT.